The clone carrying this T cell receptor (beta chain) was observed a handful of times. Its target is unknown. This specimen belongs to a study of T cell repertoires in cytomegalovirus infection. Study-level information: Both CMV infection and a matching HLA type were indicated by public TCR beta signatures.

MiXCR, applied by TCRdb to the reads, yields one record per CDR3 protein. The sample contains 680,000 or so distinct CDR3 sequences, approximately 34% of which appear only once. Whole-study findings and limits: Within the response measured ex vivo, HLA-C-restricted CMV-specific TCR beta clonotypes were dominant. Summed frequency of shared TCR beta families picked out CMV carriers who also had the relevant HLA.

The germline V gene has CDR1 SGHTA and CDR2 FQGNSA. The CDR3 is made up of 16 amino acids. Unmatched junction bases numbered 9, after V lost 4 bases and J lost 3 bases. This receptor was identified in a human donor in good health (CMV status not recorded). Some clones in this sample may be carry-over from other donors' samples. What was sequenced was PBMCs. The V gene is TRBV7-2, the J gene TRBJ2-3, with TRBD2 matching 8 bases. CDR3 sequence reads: CASSSPAGAPTDTQYF. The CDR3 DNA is TGTGCCAGCAGCTCCCCAGCGGGGGCCCCTACAGATACGCAGTATTTT.